One and the same sample provided the 18 T cell receptor beta chains below, sequenced in a study of response to subunit inactivated influenza vaccine. TCRdb re-derived calls from the RT-PCR reads in MiXCR, one entry per CDR3 protein. The data contain 600,000 to 850,000 distinct CDR3 sequences, 14% of them singletons. The material sequenced was PBMCs from blood, taken approximately 15 days before vaccination. These TCRs come from a man in his forties or fifties who received an inactivated influenza vaccine.

The rearrangement uses TRBV12-3 or TRBV12-4 and TRBJ1-4; D gene uncertain. The CDR3 is 16 residues long. V was pared by 5 bases and J by 6 bases, with 19 bases between. CDR3 nucleotides: TGTGCCAGCAGTAAATCCCGGACGGGCGGTTATGAAAAACTGTTTTTT. It yields the protein CASSKSRTGGYEKLFF.

The table lists this clonotype with a few counts. The rearrangement joins TRBV21-1 to TRBJ2-7; TRBD2 was called by the table and not checked on the DNA. TRBV21-1 is a pseudogene. The CDR3 sequence is 15 residues long. CDR3 sequence (DNA): TGTGCCAGCAGCAAAGTCATAAAAGGGAGGGACGAGCAGTACTTC. Translated, it gives CASSKVIKGRDEQYF.

V and J are TRBV3-1 and TRBJ1-2; D is uncertain. The CDR3 consists of 13 residues. The V gene's germline CDR1 is LGHDT and CDR2 YNNKEL (reference sequence). The V and J ends lost 0 bases and 11 bases respectively, with 13 bases between them. The CDR3 region has the DNA TGTGCCAGCAGCCAAGAGTTGGGAAGCGGGTACACCTTC. The encoded protein is CASSQELGSGYTF.

This clonotype was recorded a few times. The CDR3 DNA reads TGCGCCAGCAGCCAAGCATACCCTGGGAATAATTCACCCCTCCACTTT. It is translated as CASSQAYPGNNSPLHF. The rearrangement uses TRBV4-1 and TRBJ1-6; unclear D gene. The CDR3 extends over 16 amino acids. V dropped 1 base and J dropped 5 bases, with 12 bases sitting between them. Germline V gene data show CDR1 as MGHRA and CDR2 as YSYEKL.

The rearrangement uses TRBV7-2 and TRBJ1-2, with TRBD1 matching over 9 bases. There are 15 residues in the CDR3. Trimming removed 3 bases from V and 6 bases from J; junction bases left unmatched: 8. CDR1 SGHTA and CDR2 FQGNSA come from the germline V gene. The CDR3: CASSLVPGTGNGYTF. CDR3 nucleotide sequence: TGTGCCAGCAGCTTGGTTCCCGGGACAGGGAATGGCTACACCTTC.

With regard to this clonotype: No conserved phenylalanine or tryptophan is present at the end of the CDR3, so a read error is the likely explanation. The V call is TRBV11-2, the J call TRBJ2-7, with 7 bases matching TRBD1. The CDR3 extends over 16 amino acids. CDR1 and CDR2 (germline): SGHAT, FQNNGV. Unmatched junction bases numbered 6, after V lost 1 base and J lost 0 bases. The CDR3 sequence: CASSLAPGQSSYEQYI. CDR3 coding DNA: TGTGCCAGCAGCTTAGCTCCGGGACAGAGCTCCTACGAGCAGTACATC.

This clonotype was observed many times. Here the CDR3 reads CASSFQGANTGELFF. Here the CDR3 DNA reads TGCGCCAGCAGCTTTCAGGGGGCGAACACCGGGGAGCTGTTTTTT. The chain is built from TRBV5-1 and TRBJ2-2; TRBD1 matches 7 bases. V was pared by 2 bases and J by 0 bases, with 1 base of the junction left unmatched. The V gene's germline CDR1 is SGHRS and CDR2 YFSETQ. The CDR3 has 15 residues.

This clonotype was counted many times. This chain connects TRBV20-1 to TRBJ2-5; 14 bases align to TRBD2. The CDR3 covers 13 residues. Trimming removed 7 bases from V and 3 bases from J; junction bases left unmatched: 1. Germline V gene data show CDR1 as DFQATT and CDR2 as SNEGSKA (reference sequence). The CDR3 DNA reads as TGCAGTGTGACTAGCGGGAGGGAAGAGACCCAGTACTTC. Protein sequence: CSVTSGREETQYF.

This clonotype was seen ten or more times. J is TRBJ2-3 and V is TRBV10-2; D is uncertain. The CDR3 consists of 15 residues. Germline CDR1 is WSHSY and CDR2 is SAAADI. V gave up 2 bases and J gave up 4 bases, with 13 bases separating them. CDR3 in DNA: TGCGCCAGCAGTGAGCGACGGAATCCAGCAGATACGCAGTATTTT. As protein: CASSERRNPADTQYF.

The chain has TRBV4-2 and TRBJ2-3; 8 bases align to TRBD1. CDR1 LGHNA and CDR2 YNFKEQ come from the germline V gene. Trimming at V came to 0 bases and at J to 4 bases, leaving 3 bases not matched to a gene. There are 15 residues in the CDR3. The CDR3 protein is CASSQDDRGPDTQYF. The CDR3, as DNA: TGTGCCAGCAGCCAAGATGACAGGGGCCCAGATACGCAGTATTTT.

The chain couples TRBV6-6 to TRBJ1-4, with D possibly being TRBD1 (6 bases). Trimming took off 9 bases at V and 5 bases at J, with 13 bases between the two ends. Germline lookup yields CDR1 MNHNY and CDR2 SVGAGI (reference sequence). The CDR3 extends over 13 amino acids. CDR3 in amino acids: CASVGGLNEKLFF. In DNA form, the CDR3 reads TGTGCCAGTGTGGGGGGCCTGAATGAAAAACTGTTTTTT.

This clonotype was seen at least ten times. The J gene is TRBJ2-3, the V gene TRBV4-3; tentative D call: TRBD2 (6 bases). The CDR3 is made up of 17 amino acids. CDR1 is LGHNA, CDR2 YSLEER, per germline. Trimming removed 4 bases at V and 2 bases at J, with 19 bases between. The DNA of the CDR3 is TGCGCCAGCAGCCCATCCGTTTTTGGCGGGGTCACAGATACGCAGTATTTT. This translates into CASSPSVFGGVTDTQYF.

This clonotype was seen only a few times. The gene calls are TRBV15 and TRBJ1-5, with 7 bases that match TRBD1. CDR3 length equals 16 residues. Germline-derived CDR1 and CDR2 are LNHNV and YYDKDF (reference sequence). The V segment lost 0 bases and the J segment 2 bases; nucleotides outside the gene matches: 4. In nucleotides, the CDR3 is TGTGCCACCAGCAGAGATAAGGGGGCAGGCAATCAGCCCCAGCATTTT. It specifies CATSRDKGAGNQPQHF.

This rearrangement joins TRBV4-1 to TRBJ2-3, with 12 nucleotides matching TRBD2. The length of the CDR3 is 15 residues. Germline CDR1 MGHRA, CDR2 YSYEKL. V was clipped by 6 bases and J by 4 bases; unmatched bases: 5. The DNA of the CDR3 is TGCGCCAGCAGAGCGACTAGCGGGGGCTCAGATACGCAGTATTTT. Amino acid sequence: CASRATSGGSDTQYF.

This clonotype has just a few counts. The J gene is TRBJ2-7, the V gene TRBV20-1, with 8 bases aligning to TRBD2. With 0 bases clipped from V and 0 bases from J, the junction kept 1 base outside the gene matches. The germline V gene has CDR1 DFQATT and CDR2 SNEGSKA (reference sequence). This CDR3 is 14 amino acids long. The CDR3 nucleotides read TGCAGTGCTAGAGAACTAGCGGACTCCTACGAGCAGTACTTC. Its translation: CSARELADSYEQYF.

This clonotype was picked up a small number of times. The chain combines TRBV5-1 with TRBJ2-3; 11 positions match TRBD2. The CDR3 is 17 residues long. V lost 0 bases and J lost 3; bases outside the gene matches: 6. Germline assignment: CDR1 SGHRS and CDR2 YFSETQ. CDR3 in amino acids: CASSLGVLAGGTDTQYF. The CDR3 DNA reads as TGCGCCAGCAGCTTGGGAGTTCTAGCGGGAGGAACAGATACGCAGTATTTT.

The chain couples TRBV7-6 to TRBJ2-3, with no clear D. CDR1 and CDR2 from the germline V gene are SGHVS and FNYEAQ. CDR3 length equals 14 residues. V was pared by 1 base and J by 2 bases, with 7 bases between. CDR3 region: CASSLGTPTDTQYF. Written as DNA, the CDR3 is TGTGCCAGCAGCTTAGGTACCCCCACAGATACGCAGTATTTT.

The chain is built from TRBV6-2 or TRBV6-3 and TRBJ2-5, with D perhaps matching TRBD1 (5 bases). The CDR3 contains 15 residues. Germline CDR1 and CDR2: MNHEY and SVGEGT. The V end was cut by 2 bases, the J end by 2 bases, with 12 bases between. The CDR3 region is CASSYAGQGQETQYF. The CDR3 nucleotides read TGTGCCAGCAGTTACGCCGGTCAGGGACAAGAGACCCAGTACTTC.